The 20 T cell receptor beta chains below were found in one sample sequenced in a study of identical twins. TCRdb processed the 5' RACE reads anew with MiXCR; each CDR3 protein has one entry. The sample yields about 920,000 distinct CDR3 sequences, more than 9% seen once. Another study also made use of these data, one on yellow fever vaccine responses in identical twins.

Sample: PBMCs. Receptors were obtained from a woman aged 18-29 years in good health.

This clonotype has just a few counts. This chain uses TRBV12-3 or TRBV12-4 with TRBJ1-5, with 7 positions matching TRBD1. With 1 base clipped from V and 3 bases from J, the junction kept 6 bases outside the gene matches. The CDR3 spans 16 residues. CDR3 region: CASSLGGGQLNQPQHF. CDR3 bases: TGTGCCAGCAGTTTAGGCGGGGGACAGCTCAATCAGCCCCAGCATTTT.

This clonotype was seen more than once but under ten times. This chain joins TRBV3-1 and TRBJ1-2; tentative D call: TRBD1 (6 bases). CDR3 length: 14 amino acids. The germline V gene encodes CDR1 LGHDT and CDR2 YNNKEL (reference sequence). Trimming cost V 4 bases and J 4 bases, with 13 bases left between them. DNA for the CDR3: TGTGCCAGCAGCCGGGCGAAGGGGGTCTATGGCTACACCTTC. This codes for CASSRAKGVYGYTF.

The chain joins TRBV7-9 to TRBJ1-1; D unclear. Trimming took 4 bases from V and 7 from J, leaving 13 bases between them. This CDR3 has 13 amino acids. CDR1 SEHNR and CDR2 FQNEAQ come from the germline V gene (reference sequence). This CDR3 is CASSSVTSDEAFF. Here the CDR3 DNA reads TGTGCCAGCAGCTCGGTGACTTCAGATGAAGCTTTCTTT.

The chain combines TRBV7-9 with TRBJ2-3, with D tentatively TRBD2 (5 bases). Trimming shortened V by 5 bases and J by 3 bases, and 15 bases separated the two germline ends. This CDR3 contains 15 residues. The germline CDR1 and CDR2 sequences are SEHNR and FQNEAQ (reference sequence). In DNA, the CDR3 is TGTGCCAGCAGCCGCCAAACGGGGATAACAGATACGCAGTATTTT. Encoded protein: CASSRQTGITDTQYF.

This sequence joins TRBV3-1 and TRBJ1-5; D not certain. In germline, CDR1 is LGHDT, CDR2 YNNKEL (reference sequence). The CDR3 loop spans 15 amino acids. V shed 3 bases and J shed 0 bases, with 9 bases lying between them. CDR3 region: CASSHDPSSNQPQHF. For the CDR3, the DNA is TGTGCCAGCAGCCACGACCCAAGTAGCAATCAGCCCCAGCATTTT.

This clonotype was found a few times. The chain uses TRBV29-1 and TRBJ1-2; D gene ambiguous. Trimming shortened V by 3 bases and J by 10 bases, and 12 bases separated the two germline ends. The germline V gene has CDR1 SQVTM and CDR2 ANQGSEA. CDR3 length: 11 amino acids. CDR3 region: CSVERYPSYTF. The CDR3 bases are TGCAGCGTTGAGAGGTACCCCTCCTACACCTTC.

The chain employs TRBV12-3 or TRBV12-4 and TRBJ1-5, with D possibly matching TRBD1 (5 bases). CDR3 length: 14 amino acids. The V gene lost 5 bases and the J gene lost 7 bases, with 15 bases spanning the gap. The CDR3 DNA reads as TGTGCCAGCAGTGACAGCGGGGTCGGCCAGCCCCAGCATTTT. Its translation: CASSDSGVGQPQHF.

This clonotype was seen a handful of times. V usage is TRBV4-1 and J usage is TRBJ2-7; no firm D call. CDR3 length: 15 residues. The V gene's germline CDR1 is MGHRA and CDR2 YSYEKL. Trimming cost V 4 bases and J 0 bases, with 13 bases left between them. The CDR3 DNA is TGCGCCAGCAGCCCCGGAACCCAGAGCTCCTACGAGCAGTACGTC. Translation gives CASSPGTQSSYEQYV.

Remarks on this clonotype: The junction differs from germline at one of its ends, possibly a read error. The chain has TRBV20-1 and TRBJ2-1; 11 bases map to TRBD2. The CDR3 length is 15 residues. In germline, CDR1 is DFQATT, CDR2 SNEGSKA (reference sequence). The CDR3 region has the DNA TGCTGTGCTAGAGATATAGCGGGAGGGCTCAATGAGCAGTTCTTC. Translation gives CCARDIAGGLNEQFF.

The chain links TRBV7-8 to TRBJ2-3; weak D call: TRBD1 (6 bases). In germline, CDR1 is SGHVS, CDR2 FQNEAQ. V was clipped by 4 bases and J by 2 bases, with 16 bases between them. This CDR3 has 16 residues. In DNA, the CDR3 is TGTGCCAGCAGCTCTCAGGGGCTGTATATCACAGATACGCAGTATTTT. This gives the protein CASSSQGLYITDTQYF.

This clonotype was found once. The rearrangement joins TRBV2 to TRBJ1-2; D remains unclear. This CDR3 is built from 15 residues. Germline lookup yields CDR1 SNHLY and CDR2 FYNNEI. V lost 2 bases and J lost 6, with 16 bases in between. The CDR3 DNA sequence: TGTGCCAGCAGTGAATATCCAGGTTCTGTGGATGGCTACACCTTC. This gives the protein CASSEYPGSVDGYTF.

The table lists this clonotype with many counts. CDR3 bases: TGTGCCATCAGTGAGTCGGGGCAGCCCCACGAAGTC. Its translation is CAISESGQPHEV. J is TRBJ2-7 and V is TRBV10-3; the D gene is possibly TRBD1 (5 bases). This CDR3 region has 12 residues. The germline V gene encodes CDR1 ENHRY and CDR2 SYGVKD.

The rearrangement uses TRBV6-5 and TRBJ1-6; no clear D gene. Germline V CDR1 and CDR2: MNHEY, SVGAGI. V was cut by 0 bases and J by 5 bases, with 5 bases left in between. The CDR3 consists of 14 residues. The CDR3 DNA sequence: TGTGCCAGCAGTTACTCCAAGGATAATTCACCCCTCCACTTT. This encodes CASSYSKDNSPLHF.

This clonotype has more than one count but fewer than ten. V and J are TRBV19 and TRBJ1-5; 7 bases are a match to TRBD1. Germline-derived CDR1 and CDR2 are LNHDA and SQIVND (reference sequence). The CDR3 totals 17 residues. Germline trimming cut 3 bases from V and 3 bases from J; bases unmatched to any gene: 11. The CDR3 nucleotides read TGTGCCAGTAGTATTATCGGTACAGGGGTGACCAATCAGCCCCAGCATTTT. Its protein product is CASSIIGTGVTNQPQHF.

This clonotype was seen more than once but under ten times. The CDR3 bases are TGCAGCGTTGATTTAGGGCAGGTACCCTCTGAGACCCAGTACTTC. Amino acid sequence: CSVDLGQVPSETQYF. The chain recombines TRBV29-1 with TRBJ2-5, with no clear D. Germline CDR1 is SQVTM and CDR2 is ANQGSEA. Trimming removed 3 bases from V and 5 bases from J, with 19 bases in between. This CDR3 spans 15 amino acids.

This clonotype was recorded many times. The V call is TRBV12-3 or TRBV12-4, the J call TRBJ2-1, with D possibly matching TRBD1 (5 bases). The CDR3 is made up of 14 amino acids. V lost 6 bases, J lost 1 base, and 10 bases lay in between. The chain's CDR3 is CASRETESYNEQFF. The CDR3 DNA sequence: TGTGCCAGCAGGGAGACAGAGTCCTACAATGAGCAGTTCTTC.

This clonotype was counted a few times. The chain links TRBV28 to TRBJ2-1, with TRBD2 identical over 7 bases. Losses at the gene ends were 5 bases for V and 3 bases for J; bases not matched to a gene: 10. The germline V gene has CDR1 MDHEN and CDR2 SYDVKM. The CDR3 is 16 residues long. The CDR3 DNA follows: TGTGCCAGCAGTCCCGGGACTACCATCGTCTACAATGAGCAGTTCTTC. This translates into CASSPGTTIVYNEQFF.

This rearrangement joins TRBV20-1 to TRBJ2-1; a possible D gene is TRBD1 (5 bases). The V end was cut by 3 bases, the J end by 2 bases, with 17 bases between. Germline V gene sequence: CDR1 DFQATT, CDR2 SNEGSKA (reference sequence). The CDR3 totals 16 residues. The CDR3 region has the DNA TGCAGTGCTAGCGCATCGTGGGGCGAGGCCTACAATGAGCAGTTCTTC. Protein product: CSASASWGEAYNEQFF.

This clonotype has just a few counts. The chain has TRBV11-2 and TRBJ2-7; TRBD1 might be the D (6 bases). The germline CDR1 and CDR2 sequences are SGHAT and FQNNGV. With 8 bases removed from V and 3 bases from J, the gap between germline ends came to 20 bases. This CDR3 comprises 15 residues. CDR3 sequence: CASCNGGLGYYEQYF. DNA for the CDR3: TGTGCCAGCTGTAATGGGGGCCTTGGGTACTACGAGCAGTACTTC.

This clonotype was seen just once. The gene calls are TRBV7-8 and TRBJ2-7; 14 bases map to TRBD2. The CDR3 loop spans 18 amino acids. V shed 2 bases and J 6 bases; nucleotides not matched to a gene: 12. In germline, CDR1 is SGHVS, CDR2 FQNEAQ. DNA for the CDR3: TGTGCCAGCAGCTTACAAACCCCGGGACTAGCGGGAGCTGCCGAGCAGTACTTC. The encoded protein is CASSLQTPGLAGAAEQYF.